In this sample, the clone carrying this T cell receptor beta chain turned up a few times. Its specificity is unknown. Germline values: CDR1 LGHNA, CDR2 YNFKEQ. The germline V and J ends were trimmed by 1 base and 3 bases, with 15 bases remaining between them. The CDR3 extends over 16 amino acids. TCRbeta library construction was performed incorporating unique molecular identifiers. TCRdb ran MiXCR on the PCR reads and lists one entry per CDR3 protein. The sample consists of some 830,000 distinct CDR3 sequences, around 17% of them appearing once. This entry is derived from a study of T-cell reconstitution after alpha-beta-depleted transplantation in children. Study-level results: Surviving recipient T cells and thymic progenitors underlay high day-60 TCRbeta diversity in some patients. A year had passed since transplant, and T-cell counts and diversity by then came mostly from newly produced T cells. Approximately two months post-transplant, alpha-beta T cells reportedly originated from several hundred expanded graft clones.

The sequenced sample was PBMCs, mostly from graft donor cells, obtained 360 days after TCRalphabeta/CD19-depleted stem cell transplant. The TCR was taken from a male patient aged 10 to 17 who had a stem cell transplant for acute lymphoblastic leukemia, so the T cells may come from the graft donor. This chain connects TRBV4-2 to TRBJ1-2; no definite D call. This CDR3 is CASSQVGLGQDYGYTF. The DNA for the CDR3 is TGTGCCAGCAGCCAAGTAGGGCTAGGCCAAGACTATGGCTACACCTTC.